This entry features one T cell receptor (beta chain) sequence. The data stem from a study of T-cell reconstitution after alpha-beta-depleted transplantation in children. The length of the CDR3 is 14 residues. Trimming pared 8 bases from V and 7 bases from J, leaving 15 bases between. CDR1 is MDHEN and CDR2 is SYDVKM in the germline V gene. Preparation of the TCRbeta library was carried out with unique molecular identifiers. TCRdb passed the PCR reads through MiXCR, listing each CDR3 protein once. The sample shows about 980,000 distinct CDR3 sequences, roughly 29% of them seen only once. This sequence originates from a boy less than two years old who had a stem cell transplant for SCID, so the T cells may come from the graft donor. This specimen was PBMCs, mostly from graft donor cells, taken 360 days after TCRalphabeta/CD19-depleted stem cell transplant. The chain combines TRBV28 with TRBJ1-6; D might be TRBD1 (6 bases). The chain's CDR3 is CASVSGGVNSPLHF. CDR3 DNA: TGTGCCAGCGTATCTGGGGGCGTCAATTCACCCCTCCACTTT. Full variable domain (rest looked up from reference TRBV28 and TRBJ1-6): DVKVTQSSRYLVKRTGEKVFLECVQDMDHENMFWYRQDPGLGLRLIYFSYDVKMKEKGDIPEGYSVSREKKERFSLILESASTNQTSMYLCASVSGGVNSPLHFGNGTRLTVT.